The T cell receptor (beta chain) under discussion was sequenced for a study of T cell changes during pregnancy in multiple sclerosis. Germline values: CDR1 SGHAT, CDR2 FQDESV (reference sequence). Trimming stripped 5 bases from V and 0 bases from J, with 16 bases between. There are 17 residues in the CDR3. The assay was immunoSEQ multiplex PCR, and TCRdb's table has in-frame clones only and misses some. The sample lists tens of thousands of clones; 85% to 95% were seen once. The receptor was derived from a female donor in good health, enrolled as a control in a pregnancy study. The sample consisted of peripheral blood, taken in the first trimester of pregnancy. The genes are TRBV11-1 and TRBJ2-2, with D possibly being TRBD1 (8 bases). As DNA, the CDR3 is TGTGCCAGCAGCCACAGGGGGGGATACGCGAACACCGGGGAGCTGTTTTTT. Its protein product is CASSHRGGYANTGELFF.